This T cell receptor beta chain was obtained from a study of graft-versus-host responses after intestinal transplantation. Study overall: Following induction with anti-thymocyte globulin, all recipients were given tacrolimus and steroids for two to three years.

A remark on this clone: Its antigen remains unidentified.

Method: immunoSEQ multiplex PCR; TCRdb's copy keeps in-frame clones and lacks some. The sample yields some 26,000 clones, approximately 94% seen once. The study's findings and limits: Ileal or blood samples showed some GvH clones first, and such clones were also found in recipient marrow.

Sequencing was performed on PBMCs, taken 156 days after intestinal transplant. This sequence was found in a human patient who received an intestinal transplant, so some T cells may come from the graft donor.

Written as DNA, the CDR3 is TGTGCCAGCAGCTTGGTATCCGCTAAAGATACGCAGTATTTT. As protein: CASSLVSAKDTQYF. The V and J genes are TRBV5-6 and TRBJ2-3; no firm D call. Trimming took off 0 bases at V and 5 bases at J, with 10 bases between the two ends. CDR3 size: 14 residues. Germline CDR1 is SGHDT and CDR2 is YYEEEE.